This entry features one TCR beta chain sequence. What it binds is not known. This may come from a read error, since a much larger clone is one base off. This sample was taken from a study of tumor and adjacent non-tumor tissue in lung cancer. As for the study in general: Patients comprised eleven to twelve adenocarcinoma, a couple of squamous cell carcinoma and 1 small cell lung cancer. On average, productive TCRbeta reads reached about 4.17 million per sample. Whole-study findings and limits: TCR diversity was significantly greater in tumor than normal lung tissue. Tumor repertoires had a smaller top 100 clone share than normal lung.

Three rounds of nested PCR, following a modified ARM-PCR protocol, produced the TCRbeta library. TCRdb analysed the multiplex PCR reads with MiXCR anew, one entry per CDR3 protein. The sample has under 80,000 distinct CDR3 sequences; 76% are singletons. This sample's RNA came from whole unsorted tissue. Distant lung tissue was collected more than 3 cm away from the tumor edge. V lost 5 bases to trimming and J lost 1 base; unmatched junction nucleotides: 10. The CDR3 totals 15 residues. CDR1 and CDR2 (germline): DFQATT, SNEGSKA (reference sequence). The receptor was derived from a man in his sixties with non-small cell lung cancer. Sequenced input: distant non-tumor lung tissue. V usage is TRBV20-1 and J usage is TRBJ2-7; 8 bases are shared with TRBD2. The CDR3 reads CSAGRFAGGSYEQYF. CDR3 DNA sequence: TGCAGTGCTGGAAGATTTGCGGGAGGTTCCTACGAGCAGTACTTC.